Listed here are 5 T cell receptor beta chains from one sample, sequenced in a study of T cell repertoires in cytomegalovirus infection. Their antigens remain unidentified. A single record per CDR3 protein comes from TCRdb applying MiXCR to the reads. This table has 570,000 or so distinct CDR3 sequences, 40% appearing once. The sequencing here drew on cultured PBMCs, taken from culture after CMV antigen stimulation. The source is a human donor in good health (CMV status not recorded). Some clones in this sample may be carry-over from other donors' samples.

V is TRBV6-1 and J is TRBJ2-7, with D uncertain. Per germline, CDR1 MNHNS and CDR2 SASEGT. V gave up 2 bases and J gave up 2 bases, with 7 bases separating them. CDR3 length: 13 residues. The CDR3 nucleotides read TGTGCCAGCAGTGAATCCCCCCCCTACGAGCAGTACTTC. It translates to CASSESPPYEQYF.

The rearrangement uses TRBV4-3 and TRBJ1-3; the D is unclear. The CDR3 spans 13 residues. Deletions cut 1 base from V and 4 bases from J, with 5 bases between. Germline CDR1 LGHNA, CDR2 YSLEER. CDR3 in amino acids: CASSQGWGNTIYF. CDR3 DNA sequence: TGCGCCAGCAGCCAAGGCTGGGGAAACACCATATATTTT.

This sequence joins TRBV10-3 and TRBJ1-4; the D gene is possibly TRBD1 (5 bases). Looked up from germline, CDR1 is ENHRY and CDR2 is SYGVKD. Deletions cut 7 bases from V and 4 bases from J, with 10 bases between. This CDR3 region has 13 residues. In DNA form, the CDR3 reads TGTGCCATCAAAAGGGACCTTAATGAAAAACTGTTTTTT. This sequence encodes CAIKRDLNEKLFF.

This clonotype was found a few times. The V call is TRBV5-1, the J call TRBJ2-1, with TRBD2 as a possible D gene (6 bases). The CDR3 runs 17 residues. Germline V gene sequence: CDR1 SGHRS, CDR2 YFSETQ. V was pared by 4 bases and J by 8 bases, with 25 bases between. CDR3 in DNA: TGCGCCAGCAGCCCAGCCCCATCGGGACTTTCCCCCCATGAGCAGTTCTTC. This sequence encodes CASSPAPSGLSPHEQFF.

This clonotype occurred a few times. This sequence joins TRBV19 and TRBJ2-1; D may be TRBD1 (5 bases). The CDR3 length is 15 residues. CDR1 is LNHDA, CDR2 SQIVND, per germline (reference sequence). V lost 7 bases and J 0 bases, leaving 13 bases between the germline ends. The DNA of the CDR3 is TGTGCCAGTAAAACAGGACATAGCTCCTACAATGAGCAGTTCTTC. Amino acids: CASKTGHSSYNEQFF.